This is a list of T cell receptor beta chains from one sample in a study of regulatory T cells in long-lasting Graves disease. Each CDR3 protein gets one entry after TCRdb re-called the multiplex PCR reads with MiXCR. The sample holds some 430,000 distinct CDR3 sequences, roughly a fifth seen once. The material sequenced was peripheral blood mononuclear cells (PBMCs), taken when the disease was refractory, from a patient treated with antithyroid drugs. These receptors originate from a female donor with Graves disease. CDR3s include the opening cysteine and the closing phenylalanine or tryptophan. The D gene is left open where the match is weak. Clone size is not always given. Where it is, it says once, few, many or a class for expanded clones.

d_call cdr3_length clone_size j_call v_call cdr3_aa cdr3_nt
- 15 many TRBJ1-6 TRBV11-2 CASSLVLAGRSPLHF TGTGCCAGCAGCTTAGTGCTAGCAGGGAGGTCACCCCTCCACTTT
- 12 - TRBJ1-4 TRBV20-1 CSARRNNEKLFF TGCAGTGCTAGACGGAATAATGAAAAACTGTTTTTT
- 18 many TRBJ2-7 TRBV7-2 CASSLAPVGRETPYEQYF TGTGCCAGCAGCTTGGCGCCCGTGGGGCGGGAAACTCCCTACGAGCAGTACTTC
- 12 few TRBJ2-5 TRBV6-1 CASKSAQETQYF TGTGCCAGCAAATCGGCTCAAGAGACCCAGTACTTC
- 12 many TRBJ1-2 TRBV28 CASSLQTGGYTF TGTGCCAGCAGTTTACAGACGGGTGGCTACACCTTC
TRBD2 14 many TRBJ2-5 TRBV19 CASTGSGSGETQYF TGTGCCAGTACGGGTAGCGGGAGTGGAGAGACCCAGTACTTC
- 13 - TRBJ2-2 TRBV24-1 CATTGPLTGELFF TGTGCCACCACGGGACCGCTCACCGGGGAGCTGTTTTTT
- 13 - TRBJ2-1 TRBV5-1 CASSLGPMNEQFF TGCGCCAGCAGCTTGGGCCCCATGAATGAGCAGTTCTTC
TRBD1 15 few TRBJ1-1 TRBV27 CASSRGVRGHTEAFF TGTGCCAGCTCCCGGGGCGTTAGGGGGCACACTGAAGCTTTCTTT
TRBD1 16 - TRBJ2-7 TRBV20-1 CSARSPTGGTSYEQYF TGCAGTGCTAGATCCCCGACAGGGGGCACCTCCTACGAGCAGTACTTC
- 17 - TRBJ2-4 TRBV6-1 CASSPGGGGGAKNIQYF TGTGCCAGCAGTCCCGGAGGAGGTGGGGGAGCCAAAAACATTCAGTACTTC
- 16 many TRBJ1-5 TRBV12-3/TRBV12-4 CASSLSPEHSNQPQHF TGTGCCAGCAGCTTATCTCCGGAGCATAGCAATCAGCCCCAGCATTTT
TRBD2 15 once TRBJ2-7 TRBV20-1 CSARVIGLVVGEQYF TGCAGTGCTAGAGTGATCGGACTAGTGGTGGGAGAGCAGTACTTC
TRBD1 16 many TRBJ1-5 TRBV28 CASSRRGQGESQPQHF TGTGCCAGCAGTCGACGGGGGCAGGGGGAATCTCAGCCCCAGCATTTT
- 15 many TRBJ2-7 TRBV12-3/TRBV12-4 CASSLQTGTIGRRYF TGTGCCAGCAGTCTACAGACTGGGACAATCGGGCGGCGGTACTTC
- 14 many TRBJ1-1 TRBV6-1 CASSPQGGGTEAFF TGTGCCAGCAGCCCTCAGGGAGGGGGAACTGAAGCTTTCTTT